This T cell receptor (beta chain) comes out of a study of shared clonotypes between healthy human individuals. Across the study: Serving as donors were two women and a few men, whose ages spanned 18 to 49. Study-wide results and limits: Sampling was confined to blood; repertoires within tissues likely differ.

Genomic DNA belonging to each subset was distributed in equal measure over several immunoSEQ plates. Each unsorted PBMC replicate got 300 ng genomic DNA, around 30,000 genomes. Here immunoSEQ multiplex PCR was the method, and the copy in TCRdb shows in-frame clones only, minus some. The sample contains around 510,000 clones, around three quarters of which appear only once. As regards this clone: Its matching antigen is unknown.

The V end was cut by 5 bases, the J end by 5 bases, with 13 bases between. The CDR3 spans 13 residues. CDR1 is SNHLY, CDR2 FYNNEI, per germline. Sequenced sample: PBMCs. The V gene is TRBV2, the J gene TRBJ2-7; weak D call: TRBD1 (6 bases). This TCR derives from a woman aged 40 to 50 in good health. Some clones in this sample may be carry-over from other donors' samples. CDR3: CASSYSQGNEQYF. CDR3 nucleotide sequence: TGTGCCAGCAGTTACTCACAGGGTAACGAGCAGTACTTC. Variable domain in full (rest from reference TRBV2 and TRBJ2-7): EPEVTQTPSHQVTQMGQEVILRCVPISNHLYFYWYRQILGQKVEFLVSFYNNEISEKSEIFDDQFSVERPDGSNFTLKIRSTKLEDSAMYFCASSYSQGNEQYFGPGTRLTVT.